The clone carrying this T cell receptor beta chain has only one observation. Assay used: immunoSEQ multiplex PCR; TCRdb lists only in-frame clones, some missing. This sample yields almost 90,000 clones, of which approximately 89% are seen a single time; roughly 11% belongs to the top ten. This sample is drawn from a study of blood T cell repertoires in COVID-19. Study background: Material from acute and convalescent COVID-19 was sourced from the United States, Italy and Spain. The analysed material was cDNA or gDNA that came from T cells, B-cell-depleted T cells, or PBMCs.

The CDR3 runs to 15 residues. Germline-derived CDR1 and CDR2 are LNHDA and SQIVND (reference sequence). With 5 bases removed from V and 7 bases from J, the gap between germline ends came to 17 bases. Source material: peripheral blood. The V call is TRBV19, the J call TRBJ1-4; no definite D call. This receptor was identified in a man of 80 years or more with acute or convalescent COVID-19. The CDR3 here is CASSVSSGTGEKLFF. The CDR3 DNA reads TGTGCCAGTAGTGTAAGTTCGGGTACTGGTGAAAAACTGTTTTTT.